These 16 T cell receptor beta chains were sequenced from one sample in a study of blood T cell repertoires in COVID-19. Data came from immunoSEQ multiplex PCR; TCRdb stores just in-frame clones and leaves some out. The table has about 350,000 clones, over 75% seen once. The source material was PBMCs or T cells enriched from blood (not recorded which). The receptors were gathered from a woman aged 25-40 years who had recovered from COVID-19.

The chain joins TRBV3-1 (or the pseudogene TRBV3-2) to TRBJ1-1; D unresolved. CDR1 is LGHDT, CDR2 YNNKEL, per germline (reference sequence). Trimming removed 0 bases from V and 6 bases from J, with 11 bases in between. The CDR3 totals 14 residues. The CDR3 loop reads CASSQERVGAEAFF. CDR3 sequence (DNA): TGTGCCAGCAGCCAAGAGCGGGTCGGGGCTGAAGCTTTCTTT.

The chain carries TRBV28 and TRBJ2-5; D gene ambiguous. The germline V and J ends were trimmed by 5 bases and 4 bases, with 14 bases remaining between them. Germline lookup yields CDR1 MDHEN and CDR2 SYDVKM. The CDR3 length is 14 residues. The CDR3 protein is CASSPPRVGETQYF. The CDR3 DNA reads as TGTGCCAGCAGTCCCCCTCGGGTGGGAGAGACCCAGTACTTC. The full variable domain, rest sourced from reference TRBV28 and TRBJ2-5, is DVKVTQSSRYLVKRTGEKVFLECVQDMDHENMFWYRQDPGLGLRLIYFSYDVKMKEKGDIPEGYSVSREKKERFSLILESASTNQTSMYLCASSPPRVGETQYFGPGTRLLVL.

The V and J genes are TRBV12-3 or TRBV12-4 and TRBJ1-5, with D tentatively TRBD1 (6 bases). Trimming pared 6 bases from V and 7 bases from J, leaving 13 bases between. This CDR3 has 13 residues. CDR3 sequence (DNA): TGTGCCAGCAGGAAGGGGGTCGGGCAGCCCCAGCATTTT. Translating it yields CASRKGVGQPQHF.

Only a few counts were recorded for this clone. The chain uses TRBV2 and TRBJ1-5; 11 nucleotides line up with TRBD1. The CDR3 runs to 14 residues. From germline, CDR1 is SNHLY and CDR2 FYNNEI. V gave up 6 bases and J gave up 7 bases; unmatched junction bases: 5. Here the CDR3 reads CASSGQGAWQPQHF. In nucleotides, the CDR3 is TGTGCCAGCAGCGGACAGGGGGCATGGCAGCCCCAGCATTTT.

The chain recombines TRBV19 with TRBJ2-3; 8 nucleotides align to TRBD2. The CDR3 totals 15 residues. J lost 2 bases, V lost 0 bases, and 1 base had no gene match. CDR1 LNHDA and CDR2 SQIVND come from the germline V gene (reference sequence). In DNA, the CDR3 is TGTGCCAGTAGTATAGATAGCGGGGACACAGATACGCAGTATTTT. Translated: CASSIDSGDTDTQYF.

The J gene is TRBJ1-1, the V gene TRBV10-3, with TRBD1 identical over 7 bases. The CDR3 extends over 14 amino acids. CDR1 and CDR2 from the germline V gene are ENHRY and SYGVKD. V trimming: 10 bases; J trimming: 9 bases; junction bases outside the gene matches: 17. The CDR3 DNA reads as TGTGCCACAAGGTCCGGGACAGCCGAAACTAAAGCTTTCTTT. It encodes CATRSGTAETKAFF.

CDR3 nucleotides: TGTGCCAGTAGTCCCAGGACAGTTTCCTATAATTCACCCCTCCACTTT. Residues: CASSPRTVSYNSPLHF. The chain recombines TRBV19 with TRBJ1-6; D perhaps matches TRBD1 (6 bases). The germline CDR1 and CDR2 sequences are LNHDA and SQIVND (reference sequence). This CDR3 contains 16 residues. V shed 5 bases and J shed 1 base, with 12 bases lying between them.

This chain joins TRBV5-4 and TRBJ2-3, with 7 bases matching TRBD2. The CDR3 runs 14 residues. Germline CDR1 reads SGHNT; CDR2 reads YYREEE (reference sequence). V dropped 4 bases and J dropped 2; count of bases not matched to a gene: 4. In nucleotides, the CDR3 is TGTGCCAGCAGCCCTGGGACTACCACAGATACGCAGTATTTT. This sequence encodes CASSPGTTTDTQYF.

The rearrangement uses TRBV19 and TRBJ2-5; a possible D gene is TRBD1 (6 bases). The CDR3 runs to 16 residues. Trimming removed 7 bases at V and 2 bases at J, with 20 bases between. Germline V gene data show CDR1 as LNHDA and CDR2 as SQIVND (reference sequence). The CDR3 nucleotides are TGTGCCAGTACCGAAACAGGGTTGGGGGTTCAAGAGACCCAGTACTTC. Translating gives CASTETGLGVQETQYF. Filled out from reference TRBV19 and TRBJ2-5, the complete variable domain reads DGGITQSPKYLFRKEGQNVTLSCEQNLNHDAMYWYRQDPGQGLRLIYYSQIVNDFQKGDIAEGYSVSREKKESFPLTVTSAQKNPTAFYLCASTETGLGVQETQYFGPGTRLLVL.

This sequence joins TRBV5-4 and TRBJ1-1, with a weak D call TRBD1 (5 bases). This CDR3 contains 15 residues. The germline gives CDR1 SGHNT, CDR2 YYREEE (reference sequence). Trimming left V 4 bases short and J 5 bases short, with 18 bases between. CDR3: CASSQPLTSGTEAFF. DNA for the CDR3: TGTGCCAGCAGCCAACCCTTAACCTCAGGGACTGAAGCTTTCTTT.

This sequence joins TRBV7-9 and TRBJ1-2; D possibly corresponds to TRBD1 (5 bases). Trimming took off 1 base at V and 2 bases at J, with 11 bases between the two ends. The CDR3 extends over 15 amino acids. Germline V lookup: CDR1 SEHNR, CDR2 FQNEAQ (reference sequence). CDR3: CASSLVDRANYGYTF. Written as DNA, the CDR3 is TGTGCCAGCAGCTTAGTAGACAGAGCAAACTATGGCTACACCTTC.

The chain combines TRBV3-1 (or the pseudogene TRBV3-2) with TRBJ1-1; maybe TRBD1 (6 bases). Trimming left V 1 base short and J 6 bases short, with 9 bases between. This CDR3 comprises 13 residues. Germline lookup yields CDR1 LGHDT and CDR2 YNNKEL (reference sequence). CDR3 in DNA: TGTGCCAGCAGCCAAGTTCAGGGGTCTGAAGCTTTCTTT. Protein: CASSQVQGSEAFF.

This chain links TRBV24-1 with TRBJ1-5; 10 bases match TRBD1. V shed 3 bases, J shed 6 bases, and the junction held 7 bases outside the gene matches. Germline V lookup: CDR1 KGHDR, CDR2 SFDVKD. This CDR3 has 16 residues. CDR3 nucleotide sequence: TGTGCCACCAGTGATCACGGACAGGGGGACAGTCAGCCCCAGCATTTT. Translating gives CATSDHGQGDSQPQHF.

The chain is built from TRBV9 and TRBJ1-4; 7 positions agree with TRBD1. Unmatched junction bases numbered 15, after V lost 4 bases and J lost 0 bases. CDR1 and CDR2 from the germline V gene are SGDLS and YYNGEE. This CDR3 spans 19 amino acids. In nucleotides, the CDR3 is TGTGCCAGCAGCCACCCCCTAGGACAGGCTCATGCAACTAATGAAAAACTGTTTTTT. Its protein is CASSHPLGQAHATNEKLFF.

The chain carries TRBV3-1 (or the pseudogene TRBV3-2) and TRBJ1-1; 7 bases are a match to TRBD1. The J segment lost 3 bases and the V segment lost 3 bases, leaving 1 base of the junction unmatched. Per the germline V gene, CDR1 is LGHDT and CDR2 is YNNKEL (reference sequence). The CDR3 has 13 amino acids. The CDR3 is CASSHTGDTEAFF. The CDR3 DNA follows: TGTGCCAGCAGCCACACAGGGGACACTGAAGCTTTCTTT.

The CDR3 is CASSRGPSYEQYF. The CDR3 region has the DNA TGTGCCAGCAGTCGCGGGCCCTCCTACGAGCAGTACTTC. This chain links TRBV7-9 with TRBJ2-7; a possible D gene is TRBD2 (5 bases). Germline assignment: CDR1 SEHNR and CDR2 FQNEAQ (reference sequence). The CDR3 has 13 residues. Trimming left V 6 bases short and J 0 bases short, with 9 bases between.